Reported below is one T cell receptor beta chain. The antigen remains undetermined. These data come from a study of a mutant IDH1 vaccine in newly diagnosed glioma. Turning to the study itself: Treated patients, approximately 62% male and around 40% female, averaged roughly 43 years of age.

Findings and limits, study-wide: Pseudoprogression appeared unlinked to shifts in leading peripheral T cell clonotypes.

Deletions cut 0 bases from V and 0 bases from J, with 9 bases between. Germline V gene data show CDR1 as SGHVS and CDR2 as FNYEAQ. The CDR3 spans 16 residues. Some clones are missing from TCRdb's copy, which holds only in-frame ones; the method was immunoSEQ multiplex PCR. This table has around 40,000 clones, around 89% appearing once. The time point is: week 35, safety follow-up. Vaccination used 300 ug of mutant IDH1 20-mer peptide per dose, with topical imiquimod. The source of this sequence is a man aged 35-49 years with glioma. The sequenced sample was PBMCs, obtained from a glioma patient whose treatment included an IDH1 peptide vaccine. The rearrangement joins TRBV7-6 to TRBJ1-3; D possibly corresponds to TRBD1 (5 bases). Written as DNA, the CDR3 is TGTGCCAGCAGCTTAGCGGGACGGAACTCTGGAAACACCATATATTTT. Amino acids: CASSLAGRNSGNTIYF.